Presented here are 29 T cell receptor beta chains from one specimen sequenced in a study of lymphopenia after photon versus proton radiotherapy. TCRdb's copy holds only in-frame clones and misses some; the assay was immunoSEQ multiplex PCR. Of tens of thousands of clones detected, 65% to 90% appear once; the ten largest clones hold over 2%. Source: peripheral blood, taken from a patient treated with photon-based radiotherapy. The source is a man aged 35 to 55 with gastric cancer.

J is TRBJ1-2 and V is TRBV5-1; TRBD1 matches at 8 bases. V shed 0 bases and J 4 bases; nucleotides not matched to a gene: 5. CDR1 is SGHRS and CDR2 is YFSETQ in the germline V gene. This CDR3 contains 15 residues. The CDR3 nucleotides read TGCGCCAGCAGCTTGGGACAGGGGCACTCCTATGGCTACACCTTC. The encoded protein is CASSLGQGHSYGYTF.

The chain links TRBV10-3 to TRBJ2-5; 7 bases are shared with TRBD1. The J call may be faulty, since TRBJ2-7 better matches the DNA end. Germline CDR1 ENHRY, CDR2 SYGVKD. The CDR3 is made up of 14 amino acids. The CDR3 spells CAISGETGTYEQYF. CDR3 coding DNA: TGTGCCATCAGTGGGGAGACAGGGACCTACGAGCAGTACTTC.

A note on this clone: Other DNA sequences in this sample translate to the same CDR3. V is TRBV29-1 and J is TRBJ1-1, with a possible D match to TRBD1 (6 bases). V gave up 6 bases and J gave up 5 bases, with 16 bases separating them. The CDR3 sequence is 13 residues long. CDR1 is SQVTM, CDR2 ANQGSEA, per germline. The DNA of the CDR3 is TGCAGCGTAGGGGGGGGTCTCTGGACTGAAGCTTTCTTT. Residues: CSVGGGLWTEAFF.

This clone was counted a few times. This chain links TRBV5-4 with TRBJ1-2; 7 nucleotides align to TRBD1. V lost 5 bases to trimming and J lost 4 bases; unmatched junction nucleotides: 8. The germline V gene encodes CDR1 SGHNT and CDR2 YYREEE (reference sequence). The CDR3 consists of 14 residues. This chain's CDR3 is CASRPGTDIYGYTF. Written as DNA, the CDR3 is TGTGCCAGCAGGCCCGGGACAGACATCTATGGCTACACCTTC.

V is TRBV5-5 and J is TRBJ2-2, with unresolved D. CDR1 SGHKS and CDR2 YYEKEE come from the germline V gene (reference sequence). Trimming took 4 bases from V and 5 from J, leaving 12 bases between them. This CDR3 comprises 14 residues. The CDR3 loop reads CASSTDPRTGELFF. CDR3 nucleotides: TGTGCCAGCAGCACTGATCCAAGGACCGGGGAGCTGTTTTTT.

The V call is TRBV7-6, the J call TRBJ1-2; the D is unclear. CDR1 is SGHVS, CDR2 FNYEAQ, per germline. The CDR3 length is 16 residues. Trimming pared 5 bases from V and 2 bases from J, leaving 18 bases between. The CDR3 nucleotides read TGTGCCAGCAGCACCCCCGTAGGTGGTACCAACTATGGCTACACCTTC. It codes for CASSTPVGGTNYGYTF.

This chain uses TRBV9 with TRBJ2-5; the D gene is possibly TRBD1 (6 bases). The germline CDR1 and CDR2 sequences are SGDLS and YYNGEE. Trimming cost V 4 bases and J 3 bases, with 10 bases left between them. This CDR3 has 13 amino acids. The DNA for the CDR3 is TGTGCCAGCAGCCGAGAGGGGGAAGAGACCCAGTACTTC. The encoded protein is CASSREGEETQYF.

In its sample, this clone was seen once. The chain joins TRBV5-6 to TRBJ1-6, with 7 positions matching TRBD1. From germline, CDR1 is SGHDT and CDR2 YYEEEE. J gave up 0 bases and V 6 bases, and 9 bases lay outside the gene matches. This CDR3 is 17 amino acids long. CDR3 residues: CASKGQRLSSYNSPLHF. DNA for the CDR3: TGTGCCAGCAAGGGACAGCGTTTGAGCTCCTATAATTCACCCCTCCACTTT.

The rearrangement joins TRBV29-1 to TRBJ2-7, with TRBD1 matching 9 bases. The trim removed 7 bases at V and 0 bases at J, leaving 13 bases unmatched. Germline assignment: CDR1 SQVTM and CDR2 ANQGSEA. The CDR3 is 16 residues long. The CDR3 here is CSAGGRRDRVSYEQYF. CDR3 in DNA: TGCAGCGCCGGGGGGCGTCGGGACAGGGTCTCCTACGAGCAGTACTTC.

This chain links TRBV5-1 with TRBJ2-7, with D possibly matching TRBD1 (5 bases). Germline V gives CDR1 SGHRS, CDR2 YFSETQ. The CDR3 totals 14 residues. Trimming pared 3 bases from V and 1 base from J, leaving 11 bases between. CDR3 in DNA: TGCGCCAGCAGCTCCCCGACAGCTTCCTACGAGCAGTACTTC. Translating gives CASSSPTASYEQYF.

The chain is built from TRBV5-8 and TRBJ1-1, with TRBD1 identical over 7 bases. V dropped 4 bases and J dropped 5; count of bases not matched to a gene: 8. Germline V gives CDR1 SGHTS, CDR2 YDEGEE. This CDR3 is 14 amino acids long. CDR3 sequence: CASSPRTGRTEAFF. The CDR3 nucleotides are TGTGCCAGCAGCCCGCGGACAGGACGGACTGAAGCTTTCTTT.

This chain joins TRBV5-1 and TRBJ2-5; TRBD2 aligns across 9 bases. There are 17 residues in the CDR3. V trimming: 1 base; J trimming: 4 bases; junction bases outside the gene matches: 11. CDR1 and CDR2 (germline): SGHRS, YFSETQ. The CDR3 is CASSLTVISGGSETQYF. The CDR3 coding sequence is TGCGCCAGCAGCTTGACCGTTATTAGCGGGGGATCAGAGACCCAGTACTTC.

This clone was observed a single time. V is TRBV19 and J is TRBJ1-5; a possible D gene is TRBD1 (5 bases). The V and J ends lost 7 bases and 6 bases respectively, with 19 bases between them. CDR1 is LNHDA, CDR2 SQIVND, per germline (reference sequence). The CDR3 consists of 15 residues. The CDR3: CASTSSGGVTQPQHF. The DNA for the CDR3 is TGTGCCAGTACCTCCAGTGGGGGGGTCACTCAGCCCCAGCATTTT.

The chain carries TRBV5-1 and TRBJ1-2; D uncertain. Germline CDR1 reads SGHRS; CDR2 reads YFSETQ. V dropped 4 bases and J dropped 0 bases, with 10 bases sitting between them. This CDR3 comprises 14 residues. The CDR3 nucleotides read TGCGCCAGCAGCCCCGAGCCGTCTAACTATGGCTACACCTTC. This codes for CASSPEPSNYGYTF.

The CDR3 loop is CASSPWTGNDGYTF. The CDR3 DNA reads TGCGCCAGCAGCCCGTGGACGGGGAATGATGGCTACACCTTC. The chain couples TRBV5-1 to TRBJ1-2, with no clear D. CDR3 size: 14 residues. In germline, CDR1 is SGHRS, CDR2 YFSETQ. Trimming took off 4 bases at V and 6 bases at J, with 16 bases between the two ends. Based on the CDR3 plus reference TRBV5-1 and TRBJ1-2, the full variable domain is KAGVTQTPRYLIKTRGQQVTLSCSPISGHRSVSWYQQTPGQGLQFLFEYFSETQRNKGNFPGRFSGRQFSNSRSEMNVSTLELGDSALYLCASSPWTGNDGYTFGSGTRLTVV.

V usage is TRBV5-8 and J usage is TRBJ1-1; unclear D gene. CDR1 SGHTS and CDR2 YDEGEE come from the germline V gene. The CDR3 totals 13 residues. V was shortened by 1 base and J by 7 bases, with 11 bases between the two germline ends. Here the CDR3 DNA reads TGTGCCAGCAGCTTGACCAGTTCTTTTGAAGCTTTCTTT. Translation: CASSLTSSFEAFF.

The chain carries TRBV5-6 and TRBJ1-2; 7 bases are shared with TRBD1. The germline V gene has CDR1 SGHDT and CDR2 YYEEEE. With V trimmed by 5 bases and J by 2 bases, 3 bases remained unmatched. The CDR3 loop spans 13 amino acids. DNA for the CDR3: TGTGCCAGCAGAATACAGGGGAACTATGGCTACACCTTC. Its translation: CASRIQGNYGYTF.

The gene calls are TRBV9 and TRBJ2-5; a possible D gene is TRBD2 (6 bases). The germline V and J ends were trimmed by 2 bases and 1 base, with 9 bases remaining between them. The germline V gene has CDR1 SGDLS and CDR2 YYNGEE. The CDR3 consists of 14 residues. This CDR3 is CASSVGGTQETQYF. Here the CDR3 DNA reads TGTGCCAGCAGCGTCGGCGGGACCCAAGAGACCCAGTACTTC.

This CDR3 is CASSKGRQSPNYGYTF. CDR3 sequence (DNA): TGTGCCAGCAGCAAAGGCCGCCAGTCTCCTAACTATGGCTACACCTTC. The V call is TRBV21-1, the J call TRBJ1-2; no DNA check was done on the table's D call, TRBD1. TRBV21-1 is described as a pseudogene. The CDR3 is 16 amino acids.

This chain connects TRBV25-1 to TRBJ1-2; D unresolved. The CDR3 is made up of 13 amino acids. CDR1 and CDR2 (germline): MGHDK, SYGVNS. The V end was cut by 4 bases, the J end by 2 bases, with 8 bases between. CDR3 amino acids: CASSGGKNYGYTF. The CDR3 DNA is TGTGCCAGCAGTGGTGGGAAAAACTATGGCTACACCTTC.

V usage is TRBV5-4 and J usage is TRBJ2-3; 8 positions match TRBD2. V dropped 10 bases and J dropped 0; count of bases not matched to a gene: 7. In germline, CDR1 is SGHNT, CDR2 YYREEE (reference sequence). CDR3 length: 14 residues. The CDR3 loop is CACTSGASTDTQYF. The CDR3 DNA follows: TGTGCCTGCACTAGCGGAGCTAGCACAGATACGCAGTATTTT. The full variable domain, rest sourced from reference TRBV5-4 and TRBJ2-3, is ETGVTQSPTHLIKTRGQQVTLRCSSQSGHNTVSWYQQALGQGPQFIFQYYREEENGRGNFPPRFSGLQFPNYSSELNVNALELDDSALYLCACTSGASTDTQYFGPGTRLTVL.

The V and J genes are TRBV19 and TRBJ2-3, with 13 bases aligning to TRBD2. The length of the CDR3 is 17 residues. The J segment lost 2 bases and the V segment lost 6 bases, leaving 8 bases of the junction unmatched. CDR1 and CDR2 (germline): LNHDA, SQIVND (reference sequence). CDR3 protein: CASSRLAGGLNTDTQYF. CDR3 in DNA: TGTGCCAGTAGCAGACTAGCGGGGGGCCTCAACACAGATACGCAGTATTTT.

This clone was counted once. The genes are TRBV2 and TRBJ2-3; 10 bases map to TRBD1. The CDR3 sequence is 14 residues long. The V and J ends lost 10 bases and 4 bases, in that order; junction bases with no gene match: 8. CDR1 is SNHLY and CDR2 is FYNNEI in the germline V gene. CDR3 sequence reads: CATRSGQGPDTQYF. The CDR3 region has the DNA TGTGCCACGAGGTCGGGACAGGGGCCAGATACGCAGTATTTT. The full variable domain, its missing parts supplied by reference TRBV2 and TRBJ2-3, is EPEVTQTPSHQVTQMGQEVILRCVPISNHLYFYWYRQILGQKVEFLVSFYNNEISEKSEIFDDQFSVERPDGSNFTLKIRSTKLEDSAMYFCATRSGQGPDTQYFGPGTRLTVL.

The chain carries TRBV7-8 and TRBJ1-1; tentative D call: TRBD1 (6 bases). Per germline, CDR1 SGHVS and CDR2 FQNEAQ. V was pared by 2 bases and J by 6 bases, with 16 bases between. This CDR3 has 15 amino acids. DNA of the CDR3: TGTGCCAGCAGCTTATTCTCAACAGGGCGGGCTGAAGCTTTCTTT. Translated: CASSLFSTGRAEAFF. Full variable domain (rest looked up from reference TRBV7-8 and TRBJ1-1): GAGVSQSPRYKVAKRGQDVALRCDPISGHVSLFWYQQALGQGPEFLTYFQNEAQLDKSGLPSDRFFAERPEGSVSTLKIQRTQQEDSAVYLCASSLFSTGRAEAFFGQGTRLTVV.

Regarding this clone: The sample has other DNA sequences that encode this CDR3 too. This sequence joins TRBV5-1 and TRBJ2-7, with 10 bases that match TRBD1. CDR3 size: 16 residues. Losses at the gene ends were 0 bases for V and 7 bases for J; bases not matched to a gene: 10. Germline values: CDR1 SGHRS, CDR2 YFSETQ. This CDR3 reads CASSLAPGTGAYEQYF. DNA for the CDR3: TGCGCCAGCAGCTTGGCGCCTGGGACAGGGGCATATGAGCAGTACTTC.

Comment on this clone: One base away lies a much larger clone, so this may be a sequencing read error. This same CDR3 is encoded by further DNA sequences in the sample. The DNA for the CDR3 is TGTGCCTGGAGTAGAATGAACACTGAAGCTTTCTTT. Its protein product is CAWSRMNTEAFF. The genes are TRBV30 and TRBJ1-1; D unclear. Trimming removed 2 bases from V and 0 bases from J, with 4 bases in between. Germline V gene lookup returns CDR1 GTSNPN and CDR2 SVGIG (reference sequence). CDR3 length equals 12 residues.

This clone has only a few counts. The chain combines TRBV28 with TRBJ1-2; D uncertain. Germline V lookup: CDR1 MDHEN, CDR2 SYDVKM. The CDR3 spans 13 residues. Trimming removed 3 bases at V and 4 bases at J, with 9 bases between. In DNA, the CDR3 is TGTGCCAGCAGTTTCGGTGATTCCTATGGCTACACCTTC. Its protein is CASSFGDSYGYTF.

The V and J genes are TRBV6-1 and TRBJ1-1; 9 nucleotides agree with TRBD1. The CDR3 totals 13 residues. CDR1 and CDR2 from the germline V gene are MNHNS and SASEGT. The ends lost 6 bases at V and 10 bases at J; junction bases unmatched: 9. In DNA form, the CDR3 reads TGTGCCAGCAGGGCACCCGGGACAGGGCCAGCTTTCTTT. It specifies CASRAPGTGPAFF.

This chain joins TRBV5-1 and TRBJ2-3; D is perhaps TRBD2 (6 bases). The germline CDR1 and CDR2 sequences are SGHRS and YFSETQ. The CDR3 covers 16 residues. Trimming shortened V by 4 bases and J by 4 bases, and 19 bases separated the two germline ends. The CDR3 DNA follows: TGCGCCAGCAGCGCCGCAGGGCCCGGAGGGGCAGATACGCAGTATTTT. Translated: CASSAAGPGGADTQYF. Looking up the rest from reference TRBV5-1 and TRBJ2-3 gives the full variable domain: KAGVTQTPRYLIKTRGQQVTLSCSPISGHRSVSWYQQTPGQGLQFLFEYFSETQRNKGNFPGRFSGRQFSNSRSEMNVSTLELGDSALYLCASSAAGPGGADTQYFGPGTRLTVL.